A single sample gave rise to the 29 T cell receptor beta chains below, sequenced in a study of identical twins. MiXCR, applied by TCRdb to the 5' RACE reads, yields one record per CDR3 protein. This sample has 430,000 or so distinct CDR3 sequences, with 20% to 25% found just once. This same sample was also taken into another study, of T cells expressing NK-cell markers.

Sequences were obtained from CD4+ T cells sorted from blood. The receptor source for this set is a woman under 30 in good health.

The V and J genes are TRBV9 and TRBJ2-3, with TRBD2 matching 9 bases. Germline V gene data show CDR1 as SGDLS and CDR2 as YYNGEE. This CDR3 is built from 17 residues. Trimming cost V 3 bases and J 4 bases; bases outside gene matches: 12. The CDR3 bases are TGTGCCAGCAGCGCCCGAATAGGGCGGGGGGGTCCAGATACGCAGTATTTT. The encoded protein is CASSARIGRGGPDTQYF.

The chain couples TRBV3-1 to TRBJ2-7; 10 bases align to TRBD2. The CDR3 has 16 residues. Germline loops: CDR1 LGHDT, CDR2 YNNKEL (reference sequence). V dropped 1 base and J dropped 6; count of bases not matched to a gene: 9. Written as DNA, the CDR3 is TGTGCCAGCAGCCAAGGGCCTAGCGGGAGTTTTAGCGAGCAGTACTTC. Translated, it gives CASSQGPSGSFSEQYF.

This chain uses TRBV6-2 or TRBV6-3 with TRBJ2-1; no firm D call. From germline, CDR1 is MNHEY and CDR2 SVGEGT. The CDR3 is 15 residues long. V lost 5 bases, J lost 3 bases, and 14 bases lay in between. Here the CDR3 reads CASSPYRLLYNEQFF. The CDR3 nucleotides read TGTGCCAGCAGTCCCTACAGACTGCTCTACAATGAGCAGTTCTTC.

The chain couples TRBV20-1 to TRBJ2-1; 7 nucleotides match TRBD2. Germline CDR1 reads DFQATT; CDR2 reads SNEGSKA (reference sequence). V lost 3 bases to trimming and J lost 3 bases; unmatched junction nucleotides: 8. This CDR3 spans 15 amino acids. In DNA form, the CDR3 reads TGCAGTGCTAGCCAGCGGGATTCCTTCTACAATGAGCAGTTCTTC. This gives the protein CSASQRDSFYNEQFF.

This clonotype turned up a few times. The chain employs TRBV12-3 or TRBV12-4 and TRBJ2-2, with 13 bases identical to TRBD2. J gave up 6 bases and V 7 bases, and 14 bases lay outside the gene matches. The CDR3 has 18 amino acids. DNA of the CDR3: TGTGCCAGCACCTCGCTATTACTAGCGGGGGGGCCCGCCGGGGAGCTGTTTTTT. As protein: CASTSLLLAGGPAGELFF.

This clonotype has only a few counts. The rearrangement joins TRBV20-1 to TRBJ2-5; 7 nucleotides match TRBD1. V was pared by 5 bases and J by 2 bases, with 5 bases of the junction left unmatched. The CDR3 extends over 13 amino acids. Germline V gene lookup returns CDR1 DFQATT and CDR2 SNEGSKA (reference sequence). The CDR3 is CSARDSQQETQYF. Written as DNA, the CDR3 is TGCAGTGCTCGGGACAGCCAGCAAGAGACCCAGTACTTC.

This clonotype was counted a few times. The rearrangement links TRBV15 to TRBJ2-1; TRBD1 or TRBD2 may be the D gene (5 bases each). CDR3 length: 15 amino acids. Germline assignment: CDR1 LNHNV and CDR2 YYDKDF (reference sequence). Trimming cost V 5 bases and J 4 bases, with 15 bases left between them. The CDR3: CATSADPGPYNEQFF. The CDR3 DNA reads TGTGCCACCAGCGCAGATCCGGGACCGTACAATGAGCAGTTCTTC. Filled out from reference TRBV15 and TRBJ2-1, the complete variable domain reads DAMVIQNPRYQVTQFGKPVTLSCSQTLNHNVMYWYQQKSSQAPKLLFHYYDKDFNNEADTPDNFQSRRPNTSFCFLDIRSPGLGDTAMYLCATSADPGPYNEQFFGPGTRLTVL.

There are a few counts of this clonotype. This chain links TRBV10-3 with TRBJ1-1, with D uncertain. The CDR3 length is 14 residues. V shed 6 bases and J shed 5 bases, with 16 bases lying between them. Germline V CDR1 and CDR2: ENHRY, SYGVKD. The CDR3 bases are TGTGCCATCAGCCTGAGTGGACCAACGACTGAAGCTTTCTTT. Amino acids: CAISLSGPTTEAFF.

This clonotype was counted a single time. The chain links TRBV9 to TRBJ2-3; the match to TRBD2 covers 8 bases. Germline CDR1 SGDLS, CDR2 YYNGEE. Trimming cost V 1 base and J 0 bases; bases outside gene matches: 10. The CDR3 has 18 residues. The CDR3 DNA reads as TGTGCCAGCAGCGTACTGTCTGCTAGCGGGCGTAGCACAGATACGCAGTATTTT. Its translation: CASSVLSASGRSTDTQYF.

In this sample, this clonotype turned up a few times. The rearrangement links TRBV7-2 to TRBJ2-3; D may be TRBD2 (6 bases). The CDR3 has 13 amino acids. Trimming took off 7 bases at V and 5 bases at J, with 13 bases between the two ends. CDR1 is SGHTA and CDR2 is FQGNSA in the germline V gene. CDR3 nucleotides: TGTGCCAGCACTCCACCCGGGGGAGATACGCAGTATTTT. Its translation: CASTPPGGDTQYF.

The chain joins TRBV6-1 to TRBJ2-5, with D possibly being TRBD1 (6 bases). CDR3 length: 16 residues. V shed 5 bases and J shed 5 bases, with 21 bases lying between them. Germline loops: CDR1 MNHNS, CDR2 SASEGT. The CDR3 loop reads CASSLRGGTVQETQYF. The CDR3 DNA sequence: TGTGCCAGCAGTCTCCGTGGGGGCACAGTCCAGGAGACCCAGTACTTC.

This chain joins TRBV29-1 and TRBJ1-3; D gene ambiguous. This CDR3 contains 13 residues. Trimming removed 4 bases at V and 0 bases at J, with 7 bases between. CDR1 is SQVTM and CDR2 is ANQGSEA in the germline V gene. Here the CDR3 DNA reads TGCAGCGTTGTCCCAAGCTCTGGAAACACCATATATTTT. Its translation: CSVVPSSGNTIYF.

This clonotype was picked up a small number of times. CDR3: CASSYKGRGDEQFF. CDR3 DNA sequence: TGTGCCAGCAGTTACAAGGGCAGGGGGGATGAGCAGTTCTTC. The rearrangement joins TRBV6-5 to TRBJ2-1; possible D gene TRBD1, 7 bases. V lost 2 bases, J lost 8 bases, and 13 bases lay in between. The germline V gene encodes CDR1 MNHEY and CDR2 SVGAGI. The CDR3 is 14 amino acids.

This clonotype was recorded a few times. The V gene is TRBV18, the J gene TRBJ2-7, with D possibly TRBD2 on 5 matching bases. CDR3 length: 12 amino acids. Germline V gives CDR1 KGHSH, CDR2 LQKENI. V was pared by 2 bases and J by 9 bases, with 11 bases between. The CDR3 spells CASSPESSGQYF. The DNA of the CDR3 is TGTGCCAGCTCACCAGAGTCCAGCGGGCAGTACTTC.

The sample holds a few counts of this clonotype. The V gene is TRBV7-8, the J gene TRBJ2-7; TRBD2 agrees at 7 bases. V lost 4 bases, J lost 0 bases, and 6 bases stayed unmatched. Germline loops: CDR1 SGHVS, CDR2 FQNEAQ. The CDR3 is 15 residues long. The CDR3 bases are TGTGCCAGCAGCTCCGACGGGAGGAGCTCCTACGAGCAGTACTTC. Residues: CASSSDGRSSYEQYF.

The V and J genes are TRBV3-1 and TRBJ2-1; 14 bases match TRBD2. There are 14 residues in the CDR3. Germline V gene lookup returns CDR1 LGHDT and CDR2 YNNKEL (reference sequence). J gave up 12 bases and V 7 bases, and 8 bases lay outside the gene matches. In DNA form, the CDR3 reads TGTGCCAGCACCTATACCGGGACTAGCGGGGGGCAGTTCTTC. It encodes CASTYTGTSGGQFF.

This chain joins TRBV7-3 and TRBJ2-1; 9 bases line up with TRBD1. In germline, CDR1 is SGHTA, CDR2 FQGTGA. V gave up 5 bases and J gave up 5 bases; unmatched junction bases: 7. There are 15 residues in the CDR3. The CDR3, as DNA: TGTGCCAGCAGCCCCGGGACAGGGACCCACAATGAGCAGTTCTTC. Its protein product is CASSPGTGTHNEQFF. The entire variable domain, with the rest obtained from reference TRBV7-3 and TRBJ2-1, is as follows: GAGVSQTPSNKVTEKGKYVELRCDPISGHTALYWYRQSLGQGPEFLIYFQGTGAADDSGLPNDRFFAVRPEGSVSTLKIQRTERGDSAVYLCASSPGTGTHNEQFFGPGTRLTVL.

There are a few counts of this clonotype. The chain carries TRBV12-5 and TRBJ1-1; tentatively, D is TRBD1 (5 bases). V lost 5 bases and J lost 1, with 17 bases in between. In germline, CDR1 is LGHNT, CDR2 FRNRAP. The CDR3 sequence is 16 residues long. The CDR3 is CASGPPTTGPNTEAFF. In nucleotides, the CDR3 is TGTGCTAGTGGTCCACCAACAACGGGGCCGAACACTGAAGCTTTCTTT.

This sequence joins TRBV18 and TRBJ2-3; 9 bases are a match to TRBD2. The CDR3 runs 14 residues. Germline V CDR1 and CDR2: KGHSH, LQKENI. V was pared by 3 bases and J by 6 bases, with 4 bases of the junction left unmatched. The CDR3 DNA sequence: TGTGCCAGCTCACCTAGCGGGGGCCGGGATACGCAGTATTTT. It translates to CASSPSGGRDTQYF.

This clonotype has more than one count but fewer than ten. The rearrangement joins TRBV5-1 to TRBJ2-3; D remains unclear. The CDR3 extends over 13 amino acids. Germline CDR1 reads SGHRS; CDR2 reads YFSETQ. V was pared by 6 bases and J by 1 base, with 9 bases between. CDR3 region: CASTNAGTDTQYF. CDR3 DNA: TGCGCCAGCACCAACGCGGGCACAGATACGCAGTATTTT.

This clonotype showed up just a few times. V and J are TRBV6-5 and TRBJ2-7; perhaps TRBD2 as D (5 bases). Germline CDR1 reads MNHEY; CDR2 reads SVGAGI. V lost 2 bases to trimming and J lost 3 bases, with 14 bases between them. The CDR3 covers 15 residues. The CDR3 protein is CASSYGVGVGYEQYF. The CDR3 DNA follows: TGTGCCAGCAGTTACGGGGTCGGGGTAGGCTACGAGCAGTACTTC.

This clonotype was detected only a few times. DNA of the CDR3: TGTGCCAGCAGCCCCCTTCCGGGGACCCCCCACGAGCAGTACTTC. Amino acids: CASSPLPGTPHEQYF. This chain connects TRBV7-2 to TRBJ2-7; the D call may be TRBD1 or TRBD2 (5 bases each). CDR1 and CDR2 (germline): SGHTA, FQGNSA. The CDR3 loop spans 15 amino acids. Trimming removed 5 bases at V and 5 bases at J, with 19 bases between.

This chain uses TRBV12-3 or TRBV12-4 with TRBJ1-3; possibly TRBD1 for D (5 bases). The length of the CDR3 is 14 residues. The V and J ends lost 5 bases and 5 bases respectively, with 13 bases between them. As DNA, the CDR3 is TGTGCCAGCAGTAGAACAGGTCAGAGAAACACCATATATTTT. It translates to CASSRTGQRNTIYF.

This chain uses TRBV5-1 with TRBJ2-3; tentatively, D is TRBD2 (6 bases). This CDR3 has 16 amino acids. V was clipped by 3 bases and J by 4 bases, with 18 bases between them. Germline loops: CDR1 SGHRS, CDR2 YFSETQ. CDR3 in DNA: TGCGCCAGCAGCTGGGGTAGCGGAAGGGTCGCAGATACGCAGTATTTT. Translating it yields CASSWGSGRVADTQYF.

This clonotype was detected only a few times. This chain's CDR3 is CASSFLNYNEQFF. The CDR3 bases are TGTGCCAGCAGCTTCCTAAATTACAATGAGCAGTTCTTC. The rearrangement uses TRBV7-6 and TRBJ2-1; D ambiguous. Germline CDR1 SGHVS, CDR2 FNYEAQ. V was clipped by 3 bases and J by 4 bases, with 7 bases between them. This CDR3 region has 13 residues.

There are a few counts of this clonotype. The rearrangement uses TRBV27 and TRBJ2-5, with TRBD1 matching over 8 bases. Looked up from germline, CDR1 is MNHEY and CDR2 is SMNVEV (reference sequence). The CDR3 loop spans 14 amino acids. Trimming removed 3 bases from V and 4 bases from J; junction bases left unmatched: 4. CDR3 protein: CASSLDRDRETQYF. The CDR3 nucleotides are TGTGCCAGCAGTTTGGACAGGGATAGAGAGACCCAGTACTTC.

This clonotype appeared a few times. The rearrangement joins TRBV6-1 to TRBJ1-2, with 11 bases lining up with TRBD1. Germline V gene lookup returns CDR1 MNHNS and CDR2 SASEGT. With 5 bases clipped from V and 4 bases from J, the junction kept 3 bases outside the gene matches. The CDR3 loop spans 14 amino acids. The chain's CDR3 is CASSPGTGGYGYTF. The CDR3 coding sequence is TGTGCCAGCAGTCCCGGGACAGGGGGCTATGGCTACACCTTC.

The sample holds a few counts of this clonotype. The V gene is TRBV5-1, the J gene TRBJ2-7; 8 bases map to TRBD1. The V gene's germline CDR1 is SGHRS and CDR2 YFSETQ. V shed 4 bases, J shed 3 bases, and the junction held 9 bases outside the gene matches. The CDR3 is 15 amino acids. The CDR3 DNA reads TGCGCCAGCAGCCCCCGGGCAGGGGGCGTCTACGAGCAGTACTTC. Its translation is CASSPRAGGVYEQYF.

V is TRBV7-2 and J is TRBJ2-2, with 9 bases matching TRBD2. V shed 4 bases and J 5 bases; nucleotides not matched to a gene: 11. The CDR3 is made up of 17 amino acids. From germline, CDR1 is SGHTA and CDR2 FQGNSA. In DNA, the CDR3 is TGTGCCAGCAGCTACCTATTTAGCGGGAGAGGTACCGGGGAGCTGTTTTTT. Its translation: CASSYLFSGRGTGELFF.